This T cell receptor (beta chain) derives from a study of shared clonotypes between healthy human individuals. As for the study in general: Every donor yielded three CD4 naive, three CD4 memory, two CD8 naive and one CD8 memory plate.

The CDR3 runs 16 residues. In germline, CDR1 is LGHNT, CDR2 FRNRAP. V shed 1 base and J 4 bases; nucleotides not matched to a gene: 6. Remarks on this clone: No antigen is known for it.

Findings and caveats of the study: Blood alone was sampled, and tissue repertoires likely differ. Measured sharing among donors was expected to vary with sequencing depth.

Libraries were prepared by immunoSEQ multiplex PCR; TCRdb keeps only in-frame clonotypes and omits some of them. This table has 2,500,000 or so clones, approximately 93% appearing once. V usage is TRBV12-5 and J usage is TRBJ2-1; TRBD2 matches at 8 bases. Input material: naive CD4+ T cells from PBMCs. As for subset: CD45RA+ positively selected. This receptor was taken from a man aged 18 to 29 in good health. Some clones in this sample may be carry-over from other donors' samples. The CDR3 here is CASGLEPGLGYNEQFF. For the CDR3, the DNA is TGTGCTAGTGGTTTGGAACCGGGACTAGGGTACAATGAGCAGTTCTTC.